Listed below are T cell receptor beta chains from one sample, sequenced in a study of regulatory T cells in long-lasting Graves disease. TCRdb re-called the multiplex PCR reads with MiXCR, one entry per CDR3 protein. The sample records 310,000 or so distinct CDR3 sequences, 15% to 20% being singletons. The starting material was peripheral blood mononuclear cells (PBMCs), obtained when the disease was refractory, from a patient treated with antithyroid drugs. The origin of the receptors is a female donor with Graves disease. Both conserved end residues are trimmed from each CDR3. The order of the fields is V gene, clone size, CDR3 protein. Expanded clones are given a class, and other clones once, few, many or no size at all.

TRBV5-1 NA ASSLKGTENSPLH
TRBV6-1 NA ASSEPGSPGYT
TRBV12-3/TRBV12-4 many ASSSSSGITSGANVLT
TRBV2 few ASSEALGTHYEQY
TRBV5-1 NA ASSYSGPTNGYEQY
TRBV3-1 NA ASSQVRQGAGEQY
TRBV5-1 NA ASSTPPGETQY
TRBV10-3 few AIGGLRETQY
TRBV6-1 few ASSERRRGVYEAGELF
TRBV7-2 NA ASSGTGGRVVGEKLF
TRBV20-1 few SATRGTYEQY
TRBV12-3/TRBV12-4 many ASRDGEKLF
TRBV7-8 many ASSLREGKSEQY